The 32 T cell receptor beta chains below all came from one sample that was sequenced in a study of spatial heterogeneity in lung cancer. Study-level findings and limits: Tracking of tumor mutation counts was seen in expanded intratumoral alpha and beta TCR counts.

TCRdb redid the calling of the 5' RACE reads with MiXCR, one entry per CDR3 protein. The table has approximately 1,900 distinct CDR3 sequences, less than 2.5% seen once; the top ten hold about 8.1%. Time point given: sample taken at primary tumor resection. These receptors' antigens are unknown. The material sequenced was lung tumor tissue, taken at surgery. Receptors were obtained from a male donor with early-stage non-small cell lung cancer.

This clonotype is medium-sized in the sample. CDR3 DNA: TGTGCCAGCAGCGGGACTAGCGGGGGCTCCACCCAATTCACAGATACGCAGTATTTT. It codes for CASSGTSGGSTQFTDTQYF. The chain couples TRBV7-2 to TRBJ2-3; 14 bases are shared with TRBD2. V trimming: 5 bases; J trimming: 2 bases; junction bases outside the gene matches: 12. The length of the CDR3 is 19 residues. The germline gives CDR1 SGHTA, CDR2 FQGNSA.

In this sample, this clonotype is medium-sized. The chain is built from TRBV10-3 and TRBJ2-3; D is perhaps TRBD2 (5 bases). Trimming stripped 7 bases from V and 0 bases from J, with 8 bases between. CDR1 and CDR2 (germline): ENHRY, SYGVKD. This CDR3 has 13 amino acids. The CDR3 DNA follows: TGTGCCATCACCCCGGGGAGCACAGATACGCAGTATTTT. Protein sequence: CAITPGSTDTQYF.

This clonotype ranks as medium-sized (0.01 to 0.1%). The rearrangement joins TRBV11-2 to TRBJ2-2; D gene uncertain. The germline CDR1 and CDR2 sequences are SGHAT and FQNNGV. With 5 bases removed from V and 2 bases from J, the gap between germline ends came to 9 bases. The CDR3 is 14 amino acids. The CDR3 DNA reads TGTGCCAGCAGCCTGACTGTTAACACCGGGGAGCTGTTTTTT. The encoded protein is CASSLTVNTGELFF.

By sample share, this clonotype is medium-sized. The chain combines TRBV7-8 with TRBJ1-2, with D maybe TRBD1 (5 bases). Germline CDR1 is SGHVS and CDR2 is FQNEAQ. This CDR3 has 14 residues. V lost 5 bases, J lost 8 bases, and 18 bases lay in between. The CDR3 DNA sequence: TGTGCCAGCAGCCCCCGGGGGTCGATGGGGGGCTACACCTTC. Residues: CASSPRGSMGGYTF.

This clonotype was counted between two and nine times. V is TRBV21-1 and J is TRBJ2-3; the table gives TRBD2 as D, unverified against the DNA. TRBV21-1 is labeled a pseudogene. CDR3 length: 18 amino acids. CDR3 DNA sequence: TGTGCCAGCAGCGACCACCCGCGGGCTAGCGGGATCACAGATACGCAGTATTTT. As protein: CASSDHPRASGITDTQYF.

By share of the sample, this clonotype is medium-sized. J is TRBJ1-5 and V is TRBV27; D gene uncertain. CDR1 is MNHEY, CDR2 SMNVEV, per germline (reference sequence). The CDR3 extends over 17 amino acids. Trimming removed 3 bases at V and 0 bases at J, with 15 bases between. The CDR3, as DNA: TGTGCCAGCAGTTTCCTCGACGGCTTCCTTAGCAATCAGCCCCAGCATTTT. This codes for CASSFLDGFLSNQPQHF.

This clonotype turned up a few times. The V and J genes are TRBV30 and TRBJ2-6; tentative D call: TRBD1 (6 bases). The ends were cut back, 3 bases at V and 4 bases at J, with 22 bases in the middle. The CDR3 loop spans 18 amino acids. Per the germline V gene, CDR1 is GTSNPN and CDR2 is SVGIG (reference sequence). CDR3 nucleotides: TGTGCCTGGAGAGGACAGTTCTTAGGGGACGGAGGGGCCAACGTCCTGACTTTC. Encoded protein: CAWRGQFLGDGGANVLTF.

This clonotype is classed as medium-sized. The gene calls are TRBV7-9 and TRBJ1-1, with TRBD1 identical over 9 bases. J lost 3 bases, V lost 5 bases, and 4 bases had no gene match. The CDR3 spans 14 residues. CDR1 is SEHNR, CDR2 FQNEAQ, per germline (reference sequence). The CDR3 DNA reads as TGTGCCAGCAGCACGACAGGGGGGGACACTGAAGCTTTCTTT. This codes for CASSTTGGDTEAFF. The entire variable domain, with the rest obtained from reference TRBV7-9 and TRBJ1-1, is as follows: DTGVSQNPRHKITKRGQNVTFRCDPISEHNRLYWYRQTLGQGPEFLTYFQNEAQLEKSRLLSDRFSAERPKGSFSTLEIQRTEQGDSAMYLCASSTTGGDTEAFFGQGTRLTVV.

This clonotype was recorded many times. The chain combines TRBV12-3 or TRBV12-4 with TRBJ2-7, with D perhaps matching TRBD2 (7 bases). The CDR3 is made up of 14 amino acids. Trimming left V 1 base short and J 5 bases short, with 12 bases between. CDR3 region: CASSLGGGVNEQYF. The CDR3 DNA reads TGTGCCAGCAGTTTAGGAGGGGGGGTGAACGAGCAGTACTTC.

This clonotype has at least ten counts. The chain has TRBV20-1 and TRBJ2-3, with TRBD2 as a possible D gene (5 bases). Germline V gene lookup returns CDR1 DFQATT and CDR2 SNEGSKA (reference sequence). CDR3 length: 15 residues. V gave up 4 bases and J gave up 3 bases, with 17 bases separating them. CDR3 DNA sequence: TGCAGTGCTACCCTGGTAGGGAGAGGGACAGATACGCAGTATTTT. Amino acid sequence: CSATLVGRGTDTQYF.

There are many counts of this clonotype. The rearrangement joins TRBV19 to TRBJ2-4; 11 bases fit TRBD2. CDR1 and CDR2 from the germline V gene are LNHDA and SQIVND (reference sequence). The V and J ends lost 3 bases and 6 bases, in that order; junction bases with no gene match: 7. The CDR3 is made up of 16 amino acids. The CDR3 is CASSIGLAGGGNIQYF. The DNA for the CDR3 is TGTGCCAGTAGTATTGGGCTAGCGGGAGGAGGAAACATTCAGTACTTC.

This clonotype is classed as medium-sized. The CDR3 region has the DNA TGTGCCAGCAGTCCATTTCGGGACAGTCATGGCTACACCTTC. Its protein product is CASSPFRDSHGYTF. The V gene is TRBV6-5, the J gene TRBJ1-2; 7 positions agree with TRBD1. Germline V gene sequence: CDR1 MNHEY, CDR2 SVGAGI. V lost 5 bases to trimming and J lost 6 bases; unmatched junction nucleotides: 9. The CDR3 spans 14 residues.

This clonotype rates as medium-sized. This rearrangement joins TRBV11-1 to TRBJ1-2; D not certain. The CDR3 has 13 amino acids. With 0 bases removed from V and 4 bases from J, the gap between germline ends came to 6 bases. The germline V gene has CDR1 SGHAT and CDR2 FQDESV (reference sequence). The DNA for the CDR3 is TGTGCCAGCAGCTTAGCGGACGGCTATGGCTACACCTTC. Its protein product is CASSLADGYGYTF.

Many counts were recorded for this clonotype. This sequence joins TRBV28 and TRBJ2-5; D is unresolved. CDR1 is MDHEN and CDR2 is SYDVKM in the germline V gene. This CDR3 has 14 residues. Trimming took off 2 bases at V and 2 bases at J, with 9 bases between the two ends. The CDR3 nucleotides are TGTGCCAGCAGTTTACGGTTGGGTCAAGAGACCCAGTACTTC. Translated, it gives CASSLRLGQETQYF.

By frequency in the sample, this clonotype is medium-sized. The junction departs from the called germline gene at one end, perhaps through a read error. The rearrangement links TRBV18 to TRBJ2-7; D perhaps matches TRBD2 (5 bases). The CDR3 spans 12 residues. The germline CDR1 and CDR2 sequences are KGHSH and LQKENI. DNA for the CDR3: TGTGCCAGCTCACCACTTAACGGGGAGTTGCACTTC. Its translation: CASSPLNGELHF.

Within the sample, this clonotype is large. In DNA form, the CDR3 reads TGTGCCAGCAGCCTTAGCGGGAACACTGAAGCTTTCTTT. Translated: CASSLSGNTEAFF. The V gene is TRBV7-3, the J gene TRBJ1-1; D unclear. Germline V gives CDR1 SGHTA, CDR2 FQGTGA. This CDR3 region has 13 residues. V was trimmed by 5 bases and J by 1 base, leaving 8 bases between them.

Within the sample, this clonotype is medium-sized. This CDR3 reads CASSLSAGGGTGELFF. As DNA, the CDR3 is TGTGCCAGCAGCTTATCGGCAGGGGGAGGCACCGGGGAGCTGTTTTTT. The V and J genes are TRBV7-3 and TRBJ2-2; TRBD1 might be the D (7 bases). The germline gives CDR1 SGHTA, CDR2 FQGTGA. This CDR3 has 16 amino acids. V dropped 2 bases and J dropped 4 bases, with 14 bases sitting between them.

By share of the sample, this clonotype is medium-sized (0.01 to 0.1%). The CDR3 reads CASSSQGAWGQPQHF. The CDR3 coding sequence is TGTGCCAGCAGTTCCCAGGGGGCATGGGGTCAGCCCCAGCATTTT. V gene TRBV27 combines with J gene TRBJ1-5, with 8 bases aligning to TRBD1. The length of the CDR3 is 15 residues. The germline V gene has CDR1 MNHEY and CDR2 SMNVEV (reference sequence). With 4 bases clipped from V and 6 bases from J, the junction kept 8 bases outside the gene matches.

This clonotype is categorized as medium-sized. The rearrangement links TRBV5-4 to TRBJ1-4; TRBD1 is a possible D gene (5 bases). Germline V gene lookup returns CDR1 SGHNT and CDR2 YYREEE (reference sequence). Trimming took off 3 bases at V and 6 bases at J, with 15 bases between the two ends. The CDR3 is made up of 15 amino acids. In nucleotides, the CDR3 is TGTGCCAGCAGCTCGGGACCCGGGCGAGATGAAAAACTGTTTTTT. It encodes CASSSGPGRDEKLFF.

By proportion, this clonotype is medium-sized. The chain uses TRBV20-1 and TRBJ2-3; D possibly corresponds to TRBD2 (5 bases). The germline V gene has CDR1 DFQATT and CDR2 SNEGSKA (reference sequence). The CDR3 length is 12 residues. The CDR3 sequence: CRPGGSTDTQYF. CDR3 nucleotides: TGCAGGCCCGGCGGGAGCACAGATACGCAGTATTTT.

This clonotype is classed as medium-sized (0.01 to 0.1%). The chain recombines TRBV7-8 with TRBJ1-1; a possible D gene is TRBD1 (5 bases). Trimming pared 5 bases from V and 1 base from J, leaving 8 bases between. CDR1 and CDR2 (germline): SGHVS, FQNEAQ. The CDR3 has 13 residues. CDR3 amino acids: CASSLTENTEAFF. CDR3 sequence (DNA): TGTGCCAGCAGCCTGACAGAGAACACTGAAGCTTTCTTT.

This clonotype is classed as medium-sized. The chain uses TRBV29-1 and TRBJ2-3; no clear D gene. Germline V gene data show CDR1 as SQVTM and CDR2 as ANQGSEA. V lost 7 bases and J 0 bases, leaving 11 bases between the germline ends. The CDR3 contains 13 residues. CDR3 sequence: CSAGTASTDTQYF. The CDR3 nucleotides read TGCAGCGCCGGCACAGCTAGCACAGATACGCAGTATTTT.

The table lists this clonotype with many counts. This sequence joins TRBV5-4 and TRBJ1-1; 9 bases line up with TRBD1. This CDR3 region has 16 residues. V shed 0 bases and J 6 bases; nucleotides not matched to a gene: 9. Germline V gene data show CDR1 as SGHNT and CDR2 as YYREEE (reference sequence). CDR3 region: CASSLVGTGNSPEAFF. The DNA for the CDR3 is TGTGCCAGCAGCTTGGTGGGGACAGGGAACTCCCCTGAAGCTTTCTTT.

This clonotype has just a few counts. CDR3 in DNA: TGCAGCGTTGAGAAGGGACAGAGCACAGATACGCAGTATTTT. It specifies CSVEKGQSTDTQYF. The rearrangement uses TRBV29-1 and TRBJ2-3; 7 bases map to TRBD1. The CDR3 has 14 amino acids. V trimming: 3 bases; J trimming: 0 bases; junction bases outside the gene matches: 3. Per germline, CDR1 SQVTM and CDR2 ANQGSEA.

Many counts were recorded for this clonotype. A much larger clonotype is one base distant, so this may be a read error. The chain carries TRBV20-1 and TRBJ1-5; weak D call: TRBD1 (6 bases). The CDR3 totals 15 residues. Germline V lookup: CDR1 DFQATT, CDR2 SNEGSKA (reference sequence). Trimming cost V 0 bases and J 5 bases, with 14 bases left between them. The DNA for the CDR3 is TGCAGTGCTAGAGATATCCAGGGGAGCGATCAGCCCCAGCATTTT. This sequence encodes CSARDIQGSDQPQHF.

Only a few counts were recorded for this clonotype. This chain connects TRBV11-2 to TRBJ2-5, with D perhaps assigned TRBD1 or TRBD2 (5 bases each). Deletions cut 4 bases from V and 5 bases from J, with 5 bases between. Germline-derived CDR1 and CDR2 are SGHAT and FQNNGV. The CDR3 loop spans 11 amino acids. This CDR3 reads CASSWGETQYF. As DNA, the CDR3 is TGTGCCAGCAGCTGGGGGGAGACCCAGTACTTC.

In this sample, this clonotype is large (0.1 to 1%). The gene calls are TRBV2 and TRBJ1-5; no clear D. This CDR3 region has 11 residues. Germline-derived CDR1 and CDR2 are SNHLY and FYNNEI. V was shortened by 6 bases and J by 9 bases, with 9 bases between the two germline ends. As DNA, the CDR3 is TGTGCCAGCAGCGACGGGATGCCCCAGCATTTT. It translates to CASSDGMPQHF.

DNA for the CDR3: TGTGCCAGCAGCGTAGAAAGCACCACAGATACGCAGTATTTT. This gives the protein CASSVESTTDTQYF. The gene calls are TRBV9 and TRBJ2-3; D unclear. Trimming cost V 0 bases and J 2 bases, with 7 bases left between them. The CDR3 runs to 14 residues. CDR1 and CDR2 (germline): SGDLS, YYNGEE. Based on the CDR3 plus reference TRBV9 and TRBJ2-3, the full variable domain is DSGVTQTPKHLITATGQRVTLRCSPRSGDLSVYWYQQSLDQGLQFLIQYYNGEERAKGNILERFSAQQFPDLHSELNLSSLELGDSALYFCASSVESTTDTQYFGPGTRLTVL.

This clonotype was counted many times. The rearrangement uses TRBV5-6 and TRBJ2-1; tentatively, D is TRBD1 (5 bases). V lost 4 bases, J lost 10 bases, and 21 bases lay in between. The CDR3 runs to 15 residues. The germline V gene encodes CDR1 SGHDT and CDR2 YYEEEE. The CDR3 region has the DNA TGTGCCAGCAGCCGTGTGGGCAGGGCAACGGAGGAGCAGTTCTTC. This sequence encodes CASSRVGRATEEQFF.

By sample fraction, this clonotype is medium-sized (0.01 to 0.1%). V and J are TRBV6-5 and TRBJ1-4; D gene unclear. The V gene lost 7 bases and the J gene lost 0 bases, with 12 bases spanning the gap. CDR1 is MNHEY and CDR2 is SVGAGI in the germline V gene. This CDR3 region has 15 residues. CDR3 in amino acids: CASTPTPSTNEKLFF. The CDR3, as DNA: TGTGCCAGCACCCCCACTCCCTCAACTAATGAAAAACTGTTTTTT.

In its sample, this clonotype is large. The V call is TRBV7-2, the J call TRBJ1-1, with D possibly being TRBD1 (6 bases). Germline V lookup: CDR1 SGHTA, CDR2 FQGNSA. This CDR3 has 11 amino acids. The CDR3 sequence is CASGQNTEAFF. DNA for the CDR3: TGTGCGTCGGGACAGAACACTGAAGCTTTCTTT.

By its share, this clonotype is medium-sized (0.01 to 0.1%). CDR3 amino acids: CASSLRPGENTEAFF. CDR3 sequence (DNA): TGTGCCAGCAGCTTGCGGCCAGGGGAGAACACTGAAGCTTTCTTT. The rearrangement joins TRBV7-9 to TRBJ1-1; D might be TRBD1 (6 bases). Germline V gives CDR1 SEHNR, CDR2 FQNEAQ (reference sequence). CDR3 length: 15 residues. Deletions cut 3 bases from V and 1 base from J, with 12 bases between.